One T cell receptor beta chain is described in this entry. The entry originates in a study of blood T cell repertoires in COVID-19. Study-wide context: Sites across the United States, Italy and Spain contributed samples from acute and convalescent COVID-19. From T cells, B-cell-depleted T cells, or PBMCs came the material, which was cDNA or gDNA.

The CDR3 is 14 residues long. Trimming left V 2 bases short and J 3 bases short, with 11 bases between. Germline values: CDR1 SGHDT, CDR2 YYEEEE. In the study's own analysis: Quantification of nucleated cells was approximated via reference gene primer amplification. The repertoire was sequenced with immunoSEQ multiplex PCR; TCRdb's copy has only in-frame clones and lacks some. V, J and clone size are those of that table, while D and trimming were read from the DNA. Among 200,000 to 250,000 clones listed, just over 85% were seen once. The V and J genes are TRBV5-6 and TRBJ1-2; tentatively, D is TRBD1 (6 bases). The TCR originated in a man in his fifties or sixties with acute or convalescent COVID-19. The specimen sequenced was peripheral blood. The CDR3 reads CASSFMTGDYGYTF. In DNA, the CDR3 is TGTGCCAGCAGCTTCATGACAGGAGACTATGGCTACACCTTC.